The entry below gives a single T cell receptor beta chain sequence along with its context. The antigen is undetermined. The CDR3 runs 14 residues. Germline lookup yields CDR1 KGHSH and CDR2 LQKENI. The V segment lost 4 bases and the J segment 7 bases; nucleotides outside the gene matches: 4. Treatment denoted: roughly 19 received Ad26.COV2.S at low or high dose, single or two shots; 5 received placebo; per-sample allocation not given. The samples date from day 63 after the first vaccine or placebo injection. At a Boston site, the person donating was an adult of 18-55 years. These data are taken from a study of Ad26.COV2.S vaccination and SARS-CoV-2 variants. Overall study: Ad26.COV2.S arm of COV1001 included the donor.

Study-wide results and limits: Reports say spike-specific CD8+ and CD4+ T cell responses covered substantial breadth after vaccination. People given the vaccine had a wider spike-specific TCR breadth than placebo recipients did.

Data came from immunoSEQ multiplex PCR; TCRdb stores just in-frame clones and leaves some out. Of hundreds of thousands of clones listed, approximately 92% are singletons. The sequencing used peripheral blood, collected in a trial of Ad26.COV2.S vaccine versus placebo. This chain uses TRBV18 with TRBJ1-6; 7 bases are shared with TRBD1. This clonotype originated in a person aged 18-60 years who received the Ad26.COV2.S COVID-19 vaccine or a placebo. Written as DNA, the CDR3 is TGTGCCAGCTCACTCGGCAGGGGGAATTCACCCCTCCACTTT. Its protein is CASSLGRGNSPLHF.